This TCR beta chain was identified in a study of blood T cell repertoires in COVID-19. Whole-study context: Italy, Spain and the United States were the sources of the convalescent and acute COVID-19 samples. Nucleic acid was either cDNA or gDNA, and it came from T cells, B-cell-depleted T cells, or PBMCs.

Per the authors' pipeline: Quantification of nucleated cells was approximated via reference gene primer amplification. Produced via immunoSEQ multiplex PCR; TCRdb's table is partial and in-frame only. The DNA gave D and trimming, while V, J and clone size come from that table. This sample carries roughly 42,000 clones, nearly 90% of them seen once, and the ten largest clones take 3.5% to 4.5%. The sequence came from a man in his sixties with acute or convalescent COVID-19. Material for sequencing was peripheral blood.

The CDR3 coding sequence is TGCAGCGTTTTGTGGCAGGGAGGTGGCTACACCTTC. It yields the protein CSVLWQGGGYTF. The rearrangement joins TRBV29-1 to TRBJ1-2, with D possibly TRBD1 on 5 matching bases. V dropped 5 bases and J dropped 7 bases, with 14 bases sitting between them. The germline V gene encodes CDR1 SQVTM and CDR2 ANQGSEA. This CDR3 has 12 residues.